This is a list of T cell receptor beta chains from one sample in a study of blood T cell repertoires in COVID-19. This table comes from immunoSEQ multiplex PCR, and its TCRdb copy is limited to in-frame clones, with some not included. The profile covers 130,000 or so clones, with almost 85% appearing a single time and 9.5% to 15% taken by the ten largest. The sequenced sample consisted of peripheral blood. The receptor set was obtained from a human donor in a cohort sampled during active COVID-19. Each CDR3 is given with its conserved first and last residue. A D gene is named only where the DNA matches it firmly. The listing skips clone size in some rows; elsewhere it reads once, few, many or a size class.

-	TRBV3-1/TRBV3-2	TRBJ2-6	-	14	TGCGCCAGCCAACGAGGCTCTGGGGCCAACGTCCTGACTTTC	CASQRGSGANVLTF
-	TRBV5-1	TRBJ1-1	-	12	TGCGCCAGCAGCTCCCCGGGTCAAGAAGCTTTCTTT	CASSSPGQEAFF
-	TRBV27	TRBJ2-1	TRBD1	18	TGTGCCAGCAGTTCCGACCGGACAGGGGGCTTGCGTGTGGGTGAGCAGTTCTTC	CASSSDRTGGLRVGEQFF
-	TRBV6-5	TRBJ1-2	-	12	TGTGCCAGCAGTTTGATGGAGTTCGGGTACACCTTC	CASSLMEFGYTF
-	TRBV5-1	TRBJ1-1	TRBD1	14	TGCGCCAGCAACCTACAGGGGGCGAGCACTGAAGCTTTCTTT	CASNLQGASTEAFF
-	TRBV11-2	TRBJ2-5	TRBD1	15	TGTGCCAGCAGCCAAGTGCACAGGGGTACAGAGACCCAGTACTTC	CASSQVHRGTETQYF
-	TRBV11-2	TRBJ1-4	-	14	TGTGCCAGCACCCGACTGGGTAATAATGAAAAACTGTTTTTT	CASTRLGNNEKLFF
-	TRBV21-1	TRBJ2-7	-	11	TGTGCCAGCGGCCCCTCCTACGAGCAGTACTTC	CASGPSYEQYF
-	TRBV9	TRBJ2-1	TRBD1	15	TGTGCCAGCAGCGCGACAGGGAGCGCCTACAATGAGCAGTTCTTC	CASSATGSAYNEQFF
few	TRBV6-5	TRBJ2-7	-	15	TGTGCCAGCAGTTACCGAAGAGACTACCCCACGAGGCAGTACTTC	CASSYRRDYPTRQYF
-	TRBV2	TRBJ2-6	TRBD2	19	TGTGCCAGCAGTGAAGATCGGGGGGGGACTCCCTCTGGGGCCAACGTCCTGACTTTC	CASSEDRGGTPSGANVLTF
-	TRBV9	TRBJ2-1	-	16	TGTGCCAGCAGCGGGACTGGGGAGAGCTCCTACAATGAGCAGTTCTTC	CASSGTGESSYNEQFF
-	TRBV3-1/TRBV3-2	TRBJ1-1	-	16	TGTGCCAGCAGCCAAGATGGGGGAGGTGACAGCAGTGAAGCTTTCTTT	CASSQDGGGDSSEAFF
-	TRBV7-8	TRBJ1-2	TRBD1	16	TGTGCCAGCAGTCCGCCCCGGGCGACAGGGGGCGTAGGCTACACCTTC	CASSPPRATGGVGYTF
few	TRBV6-5	TRBJ2-3	-	13	TGTGCCAGCACCCGTTCTAGCACAGATACGCAGTATTTT	CASTRSSTDTQYF
-	TRBV7-3	TRBJ2-7	-	15	TGTGCCAGCAGCCCAACCCGGGACTCTTGGGACGAGCAGTACTTC	CASSPTRDSWDEQYF
-	TRBV7-2	TRBJ1-3	-	16	TGTGCCAGCAGCCCCCGCCGGGTGGTGGGTGGAAACACCATATATTTT	CASSPRRVVGGNTIYF
-	TRBV19	TRBJ1-1	-	14	TGTGCCAGTAGTACTCGGACTATGAACACTGAAGCTTTCTTT	CASSTRTMNTEAFF
-	TRBV10-3	TRBJ2-5	-	17	TGTGCCATCAGTGATATTAGGAGGGGTAATAACCAAGAGACCCAGTACTTC	CAISDIRRGNNQETQYF
-	TRBV5-5	TRBJ2-7	-	14	TGTGCCAGCAGCCCCAACGGGGTGTCCTACGAGCAGTACTTC	CASSPNGVSYEQYF
-	TRBV5-1	TRBJ2-7	TRBD1	15	TGCGCCAGCAGCCTTCTGGACAGGGGTTTCTACGAGCAGTACTTC	CASSLLDRGFYEQYF
-	TRBV7-8	TRBJ2-3	-	15	TGTGCCAGCAGCTTAGCGGACATCGGTGGGGATACGCAGTATTTT	CASSLADIGGDTQYF
-	TRBV4-1	TRBJ2-3	-	15	TGCGCCAGCAGTTCCGGGTGGCGTGAAGCAGATACGCAGTATTTT	CASSSGWREADTQYF
-	TRBV29-1	TRBJ2-7	-	11	TGCAGCGTCCAGGAATCCTACGAGCAGTACTTC	CSVQESYEQYF
once	TRBV28	TRBJ2-7	-	15	TGTGCCAGCATCTCCCCCGGGGGGCCCTCCTACGAGCAGTACTTC	CASISPGGPSYEQYF
-	TRBV7-9	TRBJ1-1	-	13	TGTGCCAGCAGCTCCGAGGGGGTGACTGAAGCTTTCTTT	CASSSEGVTEAFF
-	TRBV15	TRBJ2-7	TRBD1	18	TGTGCCACCAGCAGAGAGGGGGGACAGGACGCAACCCTCTACGAGCAGTACTTC	CATSREGGQDATLYEQYF
-	TRBV3-1/TRBV3-2	TRBJ1-3	TRBD1	19	TGTGCCAGCAGCCTAGCAGGGGACAGGGTGCTAGGCTCTGGAAACACCATATATTTT	CASSLAGDRVLGSGNTIYF
-	TRBV5-1	TRBJ2-5	-	14	TGCGCCAGCAGCCCTGGGGCCCTTCAAGAGACCCAGTACTTC	CASSPGALQETQYF
-	TRBV5-1	TRBJ2-7	-	13	TGCGCCAGCAGCTTCGGTTCATCTTACGAGCAGTACTTC	CASSFGSSYEQYF
once	TRBV10-3	TRBJ1-1	-	12	TGTGCCATCGGCCGGGTGAACACTGAAGCTTTCTTT	CAIGRVNTEAFF
-	TRBV14	TRBJ2-3	TRBD2	16	TGTGCCAGCAGCCAAGAAGTGGCGGGGGGGCTGAATACGCAGTATTTT	CASSQEVAGGLNTQYF
-	TRBV4-1	TRBJ2-5	TRBD2	17	TGCGCCAGCAGCCCAAACCTAGTAGCGGGGGGGCAGGAGACCCAGTACTTC	CASSPNLVAGGQETQYF
-	TRBV5-1	TRBJ2-7	-	13	TGCGCCAGCAGCTTAAACAGGGACTACGAGCAGTACTTC	CASSLNRDYEQYF
-	TRBV10-2	TRBJ2-7	TRBD1	14	TGCGCCAGCAGAGGACGGACAGGGTCGGACGAGCAGTACTTC	CASRGRTGSDEQYF
-	TRBV3-1/TRBV3-2	TRBJ2-3	-	16	TGTGCCAGCAGCCAAAGAACAGCCGCTAGCACAGATACGCAGTATTTT	CASSQRTAASTDTQYF
-	TRBV2	TRBJ2-7	TRBD1	14	TGTGCCAGCAGTGCCGGGACAGGGAAGTACGAGCAGTACTTC	CASSAGTGKYEQYF
-	TRBV24-1	TRBJ2-7	TRBD1	13	TGTGCCACGTGGACAGGAAGCTCCTACGAGCAGTACTTC	CATWTGSSYEQYF
-	TRBV7-6	TRBJ2-1	-	15	TGTGCCAGCAGCTCAGATGGGACTGCTTTCAATGAGCAGTTCTTC	CASSSDGTAFNEQFF